This T cell receptor (beta chain) emerged from a study of shared clonotypes between healthy human individuals. Only in-frame clones appear in the TCRdb table, and some are missing; sequencing was by immunoSEQ multiplex PCR. The sample records 1.5 million to 1.9 million clones, 95% to 99% being singletons. Sequencing was performed on naive CD4+ T cells sorted from blood. As for subset: CD45RA+ positively selected. The TCR comes from a man younger than 40 in good health.

CDR3 loop: CASSLEDGFYGYTF. DNA for the CDR3: TGCGCCAGCAGCTTGGAAGATGGGTTCTATGGCTACACCTTC. The chain links TRBV5-1 to TRBJ1-2; D is ambiguous. Trimming removed 0 bases at V and 4 bases at J, with 10 bases between. The germline gives CDR1 SGHRS, CDR2 YFSETQ. The CDR3 is made up of 14 amino acids.